This entry is about one T cell receptor beta chain. Trimming took off 1 base at V and 7 bases at J, with 14 bases between the two ends. The CDR3 is made up of 16 amino acids. Looked up from germline, CDR1 is LNHDA and CDR2 is SQIVND (reference sequence). The sample is drawn from a study of cytomegalovirus exposure and HLA in healthy donors. Study-level background: An earlier analysis identified some 110 million unique TCR beta sequences in 150 million to 200 million T cells.

The study ran its PCR with 60 Vbeta and 13 Jbeta primers. Profiled with immunoSEQ multiplex PCR; TCRdb holds only in-frame clones, not every one. This table has about 160,000 clones, over 75% appearing once. The V gene is TRBV19, the J gene TRBJ1-6; D is uncertain. The clonotype comes from a woman between 18 and 29 years old in good health and CMV-seronegative. The sample was PBMCs. The CDR3 DNA reads as TGTGCCAGTAGTATAGCGGGGAGTTTAGGAAATTCACCCCTCCACTTT. The encoded protein is CASSIAGSLGNSPLHF.